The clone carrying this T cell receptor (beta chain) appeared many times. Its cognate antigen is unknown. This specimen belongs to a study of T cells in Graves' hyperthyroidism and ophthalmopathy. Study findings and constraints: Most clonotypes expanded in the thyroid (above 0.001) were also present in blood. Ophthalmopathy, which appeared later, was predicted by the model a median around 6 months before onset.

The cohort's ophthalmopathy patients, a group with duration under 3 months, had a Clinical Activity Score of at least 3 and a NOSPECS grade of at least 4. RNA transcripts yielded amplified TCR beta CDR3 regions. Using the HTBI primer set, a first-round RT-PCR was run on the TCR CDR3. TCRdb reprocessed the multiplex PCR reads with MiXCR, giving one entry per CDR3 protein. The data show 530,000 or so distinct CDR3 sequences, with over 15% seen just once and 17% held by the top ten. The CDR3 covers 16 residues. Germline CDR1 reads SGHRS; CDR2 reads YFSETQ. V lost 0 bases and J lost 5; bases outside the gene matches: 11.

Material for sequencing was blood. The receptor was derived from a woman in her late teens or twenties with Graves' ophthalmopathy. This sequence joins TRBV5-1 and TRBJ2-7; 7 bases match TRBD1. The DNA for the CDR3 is TGCGCCAGCAGCTTGGCCGGAAGGGGGCGCGTCGACGAGCAGTACTTC. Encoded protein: CASSLAGRGRVDEQYF.